Following are 8 T cell receptor beta chains from one sample sequenced in a study of blood T cell repertoires in COVID-19 (dated by TCRdb to 2018 to 2020). The library was generated by the immunoSEQ multiplex PCR assay. Imported from immuneACCESS, the table was reduced by TCRdb to in-frame sequences with V and J called. These copies leave out some clones; in studies compared against another copy, an unresolved V gene accounts for under half, and the cause of the remainder is not known. This sample gives about 72,000 clones in total; more than 75% of them show up just once. The ten largest clonotypes hold 11% of the sample. Sequenced: peripheral blood. All receptors derive from a man in his 70s with active or convalescent COVID-19.

The chain uses TRBV28 and TRBJ2-1, with D maybe TRBD2 (5 bases). Germline values: CDR1 MDHEN, CDR2 SYDVKM. There are 15 residues in the CDR3. The germline V and J ends were trimmed by 2 bases and 3 bases, with 11 bases remaining between them. DNA for the CDR3: TGTGCCAGCAGTTTAGCGACTAACCACTACAATGAGCAGTTCTTC. Residues: CASSLATNHYNEQFF.

The CDR3 region is CASSSGTGTSYNEQFF. CDR3 bases: TGCGCCAGCAGCAGTGGGACAGGGACCTCCTACAATGAGCAGTTCTTC. The V call is TRBV5-1, the J call TRBJ2-1; 9 bases fit TRBD1. The CDR3 is 16 residues long. V lost 4 bases, J lost 0 bases, and 5 bases stayed unmatched. Germline assignment: CDR1 SGHRS and CDR2 YFSETQ.

The chain is built from TRBV5-5 and TRBJ1-5; possibly TRBD1 for D (5 bases). The CDR3 sequence is 15 residues long. The germline gives CDR1 SGHKS, CDR2 YYEKEE (reference sequence). Trimming shortened V by 4 bases and J by 2 bases, and 13 bases separated the two germline ends. CDR3 nucleotides: TGTGCCAGCAGCCCCGGACACTCACGCAATCAGCCCCAGCATTTT. Protein sequence: CASSPGHSRNQPQHF.

J is TRBJ2-7 and V is TRBV9; tentatively, D is TRBD2 (6 bases). Germline V gene lookup returns CDR1 SGDLS and CDR2 YYNGEE. This CDR3 has 16 amino acids. Trimming removed 0 bases at V and 3 bases at J, with 16 bases between. The CDR3 loop reads CASSVGGVRGIYEQYF. CDR3 bases: TGTGCCAGCAGCGTAGGGGGGGTGCGCGGGATCTACGAGCAGTACTTC.

In this sample, this clone turned up once. The chain carries TRBV29-1 and TRBJ1-1; D is unclear. The CDR3 length is 13 residues. From germline, CDR1 is SQVTM and CDR2 ANQGSEA. Trimming stripped 2 bases from V and 1 base from J, with 8 bases between. The CDR3 region has the DNA TGCAGCGTTGAAAGACAATCGAACACTGAAGCTTTCTTT. As protein: CSVERQSNTEAFF.

The chain uses TRBV7-2 and TRBJ2-7; 9 nucleotides align to TRBD2. The ends lost 3 bases at V and 0 bases at J; junction bases unmatched: 3. CDR1 and CDR2 (germline): SGHTA, FQGNSA. The CDR3 consists of 15 residues. The CDR3: CASSLTSGDSYEQYF. For the CDR3, the DNA is TGTGCCAGCAGCTTGACTAGCGGAGACTCCTACGAGCAGTACTTC.

V and J are TRBV6-5 and TRBJ1-2; unclear D gene. This CDR3 has 12 residues. Trimming pared 4 bases from V and 6 bases from J, leaving 9 bases between. Germline lookup yields CDR1 MNHEY and CDR2 SVGAGI. CDR3 DNA: TGTGCCAGCAGTTCTGCGGTGGATGGCTACACCTTC. Amino acid sequence: CASSSAVDGYTF.

The sample holds a few counts of this clone. The CDR3 region is CASSPTGGGLGDTQYF. The DNA for the CDR3 is TGTGCCAGCAGCCCTACTGGCGGGGGGCTTGGAGATACGCAGTATTTT. This rearrangement joins TRBV7-3 to TRBJ2-3; 8 bases map to TRBD2. CDR3 length equals 16 residues. V shed 5 bases, J shed 5 bases, and the junction held 12 bases outside the gene matches. Germline assignment: CDR1 SGHTA and CDR2 FQGTGA.